The clone carrying this T cell receptor (beta chain) was detected a few times. What it binds is not known. TCRdb fed the 5' RACE reads into MiXCR, producing one record per CDR3 protein. The sample yields about 470,000 distinct CDR3 sequences, 15% to 20% seen once. The source of the sample is a study of T-cell memory formation after mild COVID-19. V was cut by 4 bases and J by 6 bases, with 9 bases left in between. In germline, CDR1 is SGHVS, CDR2 FNYEAQ. The CDR3 is 12 residues long. Whole-study findings and limits: The second-wave clones peaking on day 37 were not confirmed as SARS-CoV-2-specific. Memory from before infection featured some responding clones, which suggests cross-reactive memory joined.

The specimen sequenced was PBMCs or a T cell subset sorted from them (not recorded which). The V gene is TRBV7-6, the J gene TRBJ1-1; D perhaps matches TRBD1 (6 bases). This receptor was identified in an adult woman who had mild COVID-19 (a few samples of this study predate the infection). Cell type and time point are not known. The CDR3 loop is CASSSQGSEAFF. In nucleotides, the CDR3 is TGTGCCAGCAGCTCACAGGGCTCTGAAGCTTTCTTT.